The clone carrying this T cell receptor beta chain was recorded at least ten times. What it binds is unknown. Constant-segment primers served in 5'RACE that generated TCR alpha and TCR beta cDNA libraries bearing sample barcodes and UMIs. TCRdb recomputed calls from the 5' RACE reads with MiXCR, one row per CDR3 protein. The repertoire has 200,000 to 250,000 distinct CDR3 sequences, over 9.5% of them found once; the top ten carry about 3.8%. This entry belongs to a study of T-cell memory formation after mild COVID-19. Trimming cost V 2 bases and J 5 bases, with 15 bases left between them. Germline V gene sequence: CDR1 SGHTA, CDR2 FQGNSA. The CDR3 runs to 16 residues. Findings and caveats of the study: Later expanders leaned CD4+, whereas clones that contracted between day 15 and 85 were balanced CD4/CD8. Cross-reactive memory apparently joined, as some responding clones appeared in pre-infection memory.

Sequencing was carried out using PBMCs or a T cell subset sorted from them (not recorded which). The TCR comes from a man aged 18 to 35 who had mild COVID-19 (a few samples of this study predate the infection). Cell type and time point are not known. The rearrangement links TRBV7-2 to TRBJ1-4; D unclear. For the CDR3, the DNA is TGTGCCAGCAGCTTAAGGACCGTGGGGTTGAATGAAAAACTGTTTTTT. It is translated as CASSLRTVGLNEKLFF.